The 30 T cell receptor beta chains below were found in one sample sequenced in a study of cytomegalovirus exposure and HLA in healthy donors. The PCR contained 60 Vbeta and 13 Jbeta primers. Sequenced by immunoSEQ multiplex PCR; TCRdb stores in-frame clones only, minus some. The table has 150,000 or so clones, 82% seen once. Sequences were obtained from PBMCs. These receptors came from a young man in good health and CMV-seropositive.

The chain employs TRBV7-2 and TRBJ2-1; TRBD2 matches 7 bases. This CDR3 region has 14 residues. Unmatched junction bases numbered 5, after V lost 1 base and J lost 8 bases. Germline CDR1 and CDR2: SGHTA and FQGNSA. This CDR3 is CASSLERGGDEQFF. CDR3 sequence (DNA): TGTGCCAGCAGCTTAGAGCGGGGCGGCGATGAGCAGTTCTTC.

V usage is TRBV5-6 and J usage is TRBJ2-5; a possible D gene is TRBD1 (6 bases). CDR1 is SGHDT and CDR2 is YYEEEE in the germline V gene. V lost 6 bases and J lost 2, with 20 bases in between. The CDR3 has 16 amino acids. This CDR3 reads CASTREGQNLQETQYF. CDR3 sequence (DNA): TGTGCCAGCACCCGCGAAGGACAGAACTTACAAGAGACCCAGTACTTC.

J is TRBJ2-7 and V is TRBV28, with TRBD1 matching 7 bases. Germline V gene lookup returns CDR1 MDHEN and CDR2 SYDVKM. CDR3 size: 15 residues. After removal of 5 bases from V and 2 bases from J, the junction contained 9 bases not matched to a gene. For the CDR3, the DNA is TGTGCCAGCAGTGGGGCGACAGGGTCCCCCTACGAGCAGTACTTC. It specifies CASSGATGSPYEQYF.

The chain carries TRBV6-1 and TRBJ2-7; D call uncertain. Germline-derived CDR1 and CDR2 are MNHNS and SASEGT. This CDR3 region has 16 residues. Trimming left V 2 bases short and J 0 bases short, with 14 bases between. The CDR3 DNA reads TGTGCCAGCAGTGAATACAGAGATCCAAGCTCCTACGAGCAGTACTTC. As protein: CASSEYRDPSSYEQYF.

V is TRBV6-4 and J is TRBJ2-1; 10 bases are a match to TRBD2. V lost 4 bases, J lost 7 bases, and 7 bases stayed unmatched. The germline V gene encodes CDR1 MRHNA and CDR2 SNTAGT. This CDR3 region has 15 residues. CDR3 residues: CASSGIAGGINEQFF. The DNA for the CDR3 is TGTGCCAGCAGTGGGATAGCGGGAGGAATAAATGAGCAGTTCTTC.

This sequence joins TRBV7-6 and TRBJ2-1; perhaps TRBD2 as D (5 bases). The germline gives CDR1 SGHVS, CDR2 FNYEAQ. Trimming removed 5 bases from V and 10 bases from J, with 21 bases in between. CDR3 length: 15 residues. CDR3 sequence: CASSDWTDGKWEQFF. CDR3 nucleotide sequence: TGTGCCAGCAGCGATTGGACTGACGGGAAGTGGGAGCAGTTCTTC.

The chain uses TRBV27 and TRBJ2-2, with D possibly TRBD2 on 5 matching bases. Germline V gene sequence: CDR1 MNHEY, CDR2 SMNVEV (reference sequence). The germline V and J ends were trimmed by 6 bases and 1 base, with 15 bases remaining between them. This CDR3 is 16 amino acids long. The chain's CDR3 is CASSPSVGVNTGELFF. CDR3 DNA sequence: TGTGCCAGCAGCCCTTCGGTGGGAGTGAACACCGGGGAGCTGTTTTTT.

The CDR3 nucleotides are TGTGCCAGCAGTCTATCTAGCGGGAGATACAATGAGCAGTTCTTC. Translated, it gives CASSLSSGRYNEQFF. The chain combines TRBV6-5 with TRBJ2-1; 10 bases map to TRBD2. Germline CDR1 reads MNHEY; CDR2 reads SVGAGI. The CDR3 length is 15 residues. V was pared by 5 bases and J by 4 bases, with 5 bases of the junction left unmatched.

The rearrangement uses TRBV7-6 and TRBJ2-1; D is possibly TRBD2 (6 bases). This CDR3 comprises 15 residues. The V gene lost 4 bases and the J gene lost 3 bases, with 13 bases spanning the gap. Germline loops: CDR1 SGHVS, CDR2 FNYEAQ. CDR3 loop: CASSSTGTVYNEQFF. DNA of the CDR3: TGTGCCAGCAGCTCAACCGGGACTGTCTACAATGAGCAGTTCTTC.

This chain uses TRBV5-1 with TRBJ1-1; unclear D gene. Trimming left V 0 bases short and J 11 bases short, with 17 bases between. This CDR3 has 14 amino acids. Germline V lookup: CDR1 SGHRS, CDR2 YFSETQ. The CDR3 DNA is TGCGCCAGCAGCTTGGTAGGTCCTTATGGGAGTGCTTTCTTT. Translation gives CASSLVGPYGSAFF.

V gene TRBV19 combines with J gene TRBJ2-1, with 14 bases identical to TRBD2. Germline assignment: CDR1 LNHDA and CDR2 SQIVND (reference sequence). The trim removed 2 bases at V and 9 bases at J, leaving 6 bases unmatched. The CDR3 is 16 amino acids. CDR3: CASSIKGLAGVGEQFF. The CDR3 DNA sequence: TGTGCCAGTAGTATAAAGGGACTAGCGGGAGTCGGTGAGCAGTTCTTC.

V usage is TRBV6-5 and J usage is TRBJ2-3; tentatively, D is TRBD2 (6 bases). V was pared by 0 bases and J by 3 bases, with 13 bases between. Germline V gives CDR1 MNHEY, CDR2 SVGAGI. The CDR3 extends over 16 amino acids. The CDR3 sequence is CASSYSTGGATDTQYF. CDR3 DNA: TGTGCCAGCAGTTACTCGACCGGGGGAGCTACAGATACGCAGTATTTT.

The chain joins TRBV9 to TRBJ2-1; 7 bases are a match to TRBD2. V dropped 0 bases and J dropped 2; count of bases not matched to a gene: 5. This CDR3 comprises 16 residues. Germline loops: CDR1 SGDLS, CDR2 YYNGEE. This CDR3 reads CASSVATSDPYNEQFF. In DNA form, the CDR3 reads TGTGCCAGCAGCGTAGCTACTAGCGATCCCTACAATGAGCAGTTCTTC.

V is TRBV27 and J is TRBJ2-7; a weak D match, TRBD1 (6 bases). Trimming cost V 5 bases and J 1 base, with 9 bases left between them. Germline assignment: CDR1 MNHEY and CDR2 SMNVEV (reference sequence). The CDR3 length is 13 residues. CDR3 in amino acids: CASSPTGSYEQYF. The CDR3 DNA reads TGTGCCAGCAGTCCCACAGGGTCCTACGAGCAGTACTTC.

V usage is TRBV18 and J usage is TRBJ1-2; 8 bases align to TRBD1. Germline loops: CDR1 KGHSH, CDR2 LQKENI. The CDR3 is 14 amino acids. V shed 5 bases, J shed 4 bases, and the junction held 6 bases outside the gene matches. CDR3 amino acids: CASSMDRVTYGYTF. The CDR3 DNA reads TGTGCCAGCTCAATGGACAGGGTAACCTATGGCTACACCTTC.

V gene TRBV5-4 combines with J gene TRBJ2-7; D is uncertain. There are 14 residues in the CDR3. The V and J ends lost 3 bases and 2 bases respectively, with 12 bases between them. Germline values: CDR1 SGHNT, CDR2 YYREEE (reference sequence). This chain's CDR3 is CASSSDGVPYEQYF. DNA for the CDR3: TGTGCCAGCAGCTCTGACGGAGTCCCCTACGAGCAGTACTTC.

The CDR3 coding sequence is TGTGCCAGCAGGGCACAGGGTGACCTCTATGGCTACACCTTC. This sequence encodes CASRAQGDLYGYTF. V usage is TRBV2 and J usage is TRBJ1-2; TRBD1 is a possible D gene (6 bases). The V gene lost 6 bases and the J gene lost 4 bases, with 15 bases spanning the gap. This CDR3 is 14 amino acids long. Germline-derived CDR1 and CDR2 are SNHLY and FYNNEI.

The chain is built from TRBV2 and TRBJ1-4, with 10 bases lining up with TRBD1. The V and J ends lost 6 bases and 13 bases, in that order; junction bases with no gene match: 8. The germline CDR1 and CDR2 sequences are SNHLY and FYNNEI. The CDR3 totals 13 residues. The CDR3 here is CASRGQGYGPLFF. CDR3 nucleotide sequence: TGTGCCAGCAGGGGACAGGGGTATGGACCACTGTTTTTT.

In nucleotides, the CDR3 is TGTGCCAGCAGCCCCATTCGCGGGACAGGGGACTACGAGCAGTACTTC. Amino acids: CASSPIRGTGDYEQYF. This chain joins TRBV13 and TRBJ2-7; 10 bases fit TRBD1. The CDR3 contains 16 residues. The germline V gene encodes CDR1 PRHDT and CDR2 FYEKMQ (reference sequence). V was pared by 5 bases and J by 3 bases, with 10 bases of the junction left unmatched.

This rearrangement joins TRBV6-1 to TRBJ1-1; D call uncertain. The V gene's germline CDR1 is MNHNS and CDR2 SASEGT. V lost 3 bases and J lost 3, with 8 bases in between. This CDR3 comprises 13 residues. The CDR3 nucleotides read TGTGCCAGCAGTGATTTACAGCACACTGAAGCTTTCTTT. Protein: CASSDLQHTEAFF.

This chain joins TRBV19 and TRBJ2-7, with 9 bases aligning to TRBD1. There are 15 residues in the CDR3. CDR1 and CDR2 from the germline V gene are LNHDA and SQIVND (reference sequence). V dropped 5 bases and J dropped 0; count of bases not matched to a gene: 5. The CDR3 reads CASSLGTGISYEQYF. The CDR3 DNA follows: TGTGCCAGTAGTCTAGGGACAGGGATCTCCTACGAGCAGTACTTC.

Here the CDR3 reads CASSSASGETQYF. Here the CDR3 DNA reads TGTGCCAGCAGTTCGGCTAGCGGGGAGACCCAGTACTTC. The chain combines TRBV28 with TRBJ2-5, with 8 bases fitting TRBD2. After removal of 4 bases from V and 5 bases from J, the junction contained 3 bases not matched to a gene. Germline loops: CDR1 MDHEN, CDR2 SYDVKM. The CDR3 loop spans 13 amino acids.

V gene TRBV30 combines with J gene TRBJ1-2; D uncertain. The V end was cut by 2 bases, the J end by 4 bases, with 20 bases between. Germline CDR1 is GTSNPN and CDR2 is SVGIG (reference sequence). The CDR3 is made up of 16 amino acids. The chain's CDR3 is CAWSPPGRPLAYGYTF. The CDR3 region has the DNA TGTGCCTGGAGTCCTCCGGGTAGGCCGTTAGCCTATGGCTACACCTTC. Looking up the rest from reference TRBV30 and TRBJ1-2 gives the full variable domain: SQTIHQWPATLVQPVGSPLSLECTVEGTSNPNLYWYRQAAGRGLQLLFYSVGIGQISSEVPQNLSASRPQDRQFILSSKKLLLSDSGFYLCAWSPPGRPLAYGYTFGSGTRLTVV.

V gene TRBV10-2 combines with J gene TRBJ2-2, with 7 bases that match TRBD2. V shed 3 bases and J 8 bases; nucleotides not matched to a gene: 9. CDR1 is WSHSY, CDR2 SAAADI, per germline. This CDR3 is built from 15 residues. DNA for the CDR3: TGCGCCAGCAGTGAATCATTCAGACTAGCAGGGGAGCTGTTTTTT. Protein: CASSESFRLAGELFF.

The chain has TRBV5-1 and TRBJ2-7; 7 bases agree with TRBD2. The CDR3 covers 14 residues. V was pared by 4 bases and J by 5 bases, with 9 bases of the junction left unmatched. Germline V gene data show CDR1 as SGHRS and CDR2 as YFSETQ. In DNA, the CDR3 is TGCGCCAGCAGCCGTCCGGGGGGAAAGAACGAGCAGTACTTC. Its protein is CASSRPGGKNEQYF.

This clone has just a few counts. V usage is TRBV10-3 and J usage is TRBJ2-7; D perhaps matches TRBD1 (5 bases). CDR1 ENHRY and CDR2 SYGVKD come from the germline V gene. This CDR3 spans 15 amino acids. Trimming removed 2 bases from V and 4 bases from J, with 15 bases in between. The CDR3 is CAISEPDIRPYEQYF. DNA of the CDR3: TGTGCCATCAGTGAGCCGGACATCCGCCCTTACGAGCAGTACTTC.

The gene calls are TRBV6-5 and TRBJ1-1; D gene unclear. Germline-derived CDR1 and CDR2 are MNHEY and SVGAGI. V shed 0 bases and J shed 8 bases, with 13 bases lying between them. The CDR3 runs to 14 residues. DNA for the CDR3: TGTGCCAGCAGTTACTCGATTTTTTCAGGAGAAGCTTTCTTT. It translates to CASSYSIFSGEAFF.

The chain carries TRBV2 and TRBJ1-2, with D tentatively TRBD1 (5 bases). Germline CDR1 SNHLY, CDR2 FYNNEI. V lost 4 bases to trimming and J lost 6 bases, with 18 bases between them. The CDR3 is made up of 15 amino acids. As DNA, the CDR3 is TGTGCCAGCAGTGGGTTGCGGGGGGAAGGCGATGGCTACACCTTC. It translates to CASSGLRGEGDGYTF.

This clone was detected a few times. The chain combines TRBV5-5 with TRBJ2-5, with 7 bases identical to TRBD2. Trimming took 7 bases from V and 4 from J; bases not matched to a gene: 7. Germline V lookup: CDR1 SGHKS, CDR2 YYEKEE (reference sequence). CDR3 size: 13 residues. CDR3 sequence: CASRGRESETQYF. In nucleotides, the CDR3 is TGTGCCAGCCGTGGGAGGGAATCAGAGACCCAGTACTTC.

J is TRBJ2-5 and V is TRBV15; 11 bases match TRBD2. Looked up from germline, CDR1 is LNHNV and CDR2 is YYDKDF (reference sequence). This CDR3 spans 15 amino acids. The ends lost 5 bases at V and 2 bases at J; junction bases unmatched: 4. The CDR3 region has the DNA TGTGCCACCAGCGCTAGCGGGAGGTTACAAGAGACCCAGTACTTC. This codes for CATSASGRLQETQYF.